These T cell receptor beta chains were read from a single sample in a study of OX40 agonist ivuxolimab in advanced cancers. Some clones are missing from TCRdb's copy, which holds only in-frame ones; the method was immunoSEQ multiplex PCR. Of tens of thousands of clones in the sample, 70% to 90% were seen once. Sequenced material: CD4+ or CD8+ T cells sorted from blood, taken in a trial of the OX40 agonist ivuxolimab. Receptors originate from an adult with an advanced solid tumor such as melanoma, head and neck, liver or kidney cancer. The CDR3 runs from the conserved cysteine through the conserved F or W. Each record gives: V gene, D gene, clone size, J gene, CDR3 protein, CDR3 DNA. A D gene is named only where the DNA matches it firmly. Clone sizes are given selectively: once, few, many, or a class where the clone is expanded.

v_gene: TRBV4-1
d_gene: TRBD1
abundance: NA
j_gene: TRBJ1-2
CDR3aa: CASSQSSGGTGGGYTF
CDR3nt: TGCGCCAGCAGCCAATCTTCGGGCGGGACAGGTGGTGGCTACACCTTC

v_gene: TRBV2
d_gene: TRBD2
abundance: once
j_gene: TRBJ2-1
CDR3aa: CASSYSGASQFF
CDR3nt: TGTGCCAGCAGTTATAGCGGGGCAAGCCAGTTCTTC

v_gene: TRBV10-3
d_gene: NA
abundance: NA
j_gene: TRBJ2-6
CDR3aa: CAITPRAGKTGGANVLTF
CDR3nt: TGTGCCATCACCCCACGGGCGGGGAAGACGGGCGGGGCCAACGTCCTGACTTTC

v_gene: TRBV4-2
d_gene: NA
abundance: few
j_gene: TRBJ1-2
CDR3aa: CASSSGGAGGIYGYTF
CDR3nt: TGTGCCAGCAGCTCAGGCGGGGCAGGAGGGATCTATGGCTACACCTTC

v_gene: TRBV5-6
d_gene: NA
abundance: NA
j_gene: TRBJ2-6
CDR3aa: CASSSDSGANVLTF
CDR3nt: TGTGCCAGCAGCTCTGACTCTGGGGCCAACGTCCTGACTTTC

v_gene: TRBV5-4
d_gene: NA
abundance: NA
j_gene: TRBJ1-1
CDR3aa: CASSLGAGARSTEAFF
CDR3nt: TGTGCCAGCAGCTTGGGGGCGGGGGCGCGAAGCACTGAAGCTTTCTTT

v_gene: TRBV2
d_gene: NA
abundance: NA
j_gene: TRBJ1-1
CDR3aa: CASSPLDTEAFF
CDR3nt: TGTGCCAGCAGTCCTTTGGACACTGAAGCTTTCTTT

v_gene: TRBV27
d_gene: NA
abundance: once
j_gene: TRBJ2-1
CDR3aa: CASSTRATTYNEQFF
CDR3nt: TGTGCCAGCAGCACCAGGGCGACCACCTACAATGAGCAGTTCTTC

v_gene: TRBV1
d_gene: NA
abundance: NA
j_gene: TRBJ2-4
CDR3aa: CTSSQEGPRTSGGLRQRDIQYF
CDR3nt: TGCACCAGCAGCCAAGAAGGGCCAAGGACTAGCGGGGGACTTCGCCAAAGGGACATTCAGTACTTC

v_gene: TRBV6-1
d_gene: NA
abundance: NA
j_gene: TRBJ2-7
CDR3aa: CASSRRYEQYF
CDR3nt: TGTGCCAGCAGTAGAAGATACGAGCAGTACTTC

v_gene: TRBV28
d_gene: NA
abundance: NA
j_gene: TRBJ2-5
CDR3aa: CATRGAFQETQYF
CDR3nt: TGTGCCACGCGCGGGGCGTTCCAAGAGACCCAGTACTTC

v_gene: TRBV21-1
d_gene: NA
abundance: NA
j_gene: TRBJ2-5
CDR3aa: CASSPGDRGARVQETQYF
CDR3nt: TGTGCCAGCAGCCCAGGAGACAGGGGGGCCCGAGTCCAAGAGACCCAGTACTTC

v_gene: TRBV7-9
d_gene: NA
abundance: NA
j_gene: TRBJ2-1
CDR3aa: CATTGDSGTYNEQFF
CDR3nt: TGTGCCACTACTGGGGATTCTGGAACCTACAATGAGCAGTTCTTC

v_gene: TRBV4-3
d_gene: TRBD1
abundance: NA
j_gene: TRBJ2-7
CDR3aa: CASSQEKGGQGPSYEQYF
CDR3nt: TGCGCCAGCAGCCAAGAGAAGGGAGGACAGGGGCCTTCCTACGAGCAGTACTTC

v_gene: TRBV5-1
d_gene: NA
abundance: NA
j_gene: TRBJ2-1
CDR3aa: CASSLGGQGEQFF
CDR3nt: TGCGCCAGCAGCTTGGGGGGGCAAGGAGAGCAGTTCTTC

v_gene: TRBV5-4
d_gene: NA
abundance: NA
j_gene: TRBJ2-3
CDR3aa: CASSLGTSTSTDTQYF
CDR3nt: TGTGCCAGCAGCTTGGGGACCTCAACTAGCACAGATACGCAGTATTTT

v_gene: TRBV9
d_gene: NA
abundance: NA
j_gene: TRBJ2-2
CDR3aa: CASSVMGGLARNTGELFF
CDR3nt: TGTGCCAGCAGCGTAATGGGGGGGCTAGCTAGGAACACCGGGGAGCTGTTTTTT

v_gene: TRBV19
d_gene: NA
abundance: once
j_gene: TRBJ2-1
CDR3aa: CASSIGGRGYEQFF
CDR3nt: TGTGCCAGTAGTATCGGGGGCAGGGGGTATGAGCAGTTCTTC

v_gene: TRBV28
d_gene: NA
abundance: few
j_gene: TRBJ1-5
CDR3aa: CASSPSVRGGNQPQHF
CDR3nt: TGTGCCAGCAGTCCCTCGGTTCGGGGCGGCAATCAGCCCCAGCATTTT

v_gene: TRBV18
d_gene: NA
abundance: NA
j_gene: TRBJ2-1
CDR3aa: CASSPSREQFF
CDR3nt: TGTGCCAGCTCACCATCGCGGGAGCAGTTCTTC

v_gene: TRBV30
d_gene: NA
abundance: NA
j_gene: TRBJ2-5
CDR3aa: CAWSTNRETQYF
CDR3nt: TGTGCCTGGAGTACAAACAGAGAGACCCAGTACTTC

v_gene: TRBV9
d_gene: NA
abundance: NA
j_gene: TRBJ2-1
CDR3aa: CASSVVLRGEQFF
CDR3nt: TGTGCCAGCAGCGTAGTTCTCCGGGGGGAGCAGTTCTTC

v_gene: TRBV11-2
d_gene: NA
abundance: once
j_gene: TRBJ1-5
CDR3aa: CASSLAGYSNQPQHF
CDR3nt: TGTGCCAGCAGCTTGGCAGGTTATAGCAATCAGCCCCAGCATTTT

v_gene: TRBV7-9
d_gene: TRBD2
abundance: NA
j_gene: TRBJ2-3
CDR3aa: CASTPWTSGGADTQYF
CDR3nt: TGTGCCAGCACCCCCTGGACTAGCGGGGGGGCAGATACGCAGTATTTT

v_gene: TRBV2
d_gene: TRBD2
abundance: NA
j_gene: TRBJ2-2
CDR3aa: CASSRLAGGAGELFF
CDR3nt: TGTGCCAGCAGTCGACTAGCGGGGGGGGCCGGGGAGCTGTTTTTT

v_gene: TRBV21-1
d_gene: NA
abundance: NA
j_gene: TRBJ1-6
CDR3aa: CASSKEEDTRGNSPLHF
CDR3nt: TGTGCCAGCAGCAAAGAAGAAGACACCAGGGGAAATTCACCCCTCCACTTT

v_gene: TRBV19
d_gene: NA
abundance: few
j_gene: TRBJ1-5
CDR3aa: CASSIEGLNNQPQHF
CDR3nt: TGTGCCAGTAGTATAGAGGGACTGAACAATCAGCCCCAGCATTTT

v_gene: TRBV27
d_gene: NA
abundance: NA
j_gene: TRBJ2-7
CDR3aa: CASKGVGSYEQYF
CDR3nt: TGTGCCAGCAAGGGGGTGGGCTCCTACGAGCAGTACTTC

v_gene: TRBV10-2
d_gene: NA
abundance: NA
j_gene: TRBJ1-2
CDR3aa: CASSDAGDYGYTF
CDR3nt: TGCGCCAGCAGTGATGCGGGGGACTATGGCTACACCTTC

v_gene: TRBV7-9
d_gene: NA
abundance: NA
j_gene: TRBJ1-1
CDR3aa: CASSLEVGGTEAFF
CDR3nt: TGTGCCAGCAGCTTGGAGGTTGGAGGCACTGAAGCTTTCTTT

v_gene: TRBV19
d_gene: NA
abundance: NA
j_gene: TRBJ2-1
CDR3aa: CASSKTGDLYNEQFF
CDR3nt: TGTGCCAGTAGTAAAACTGGGGATCTCTACAATGAGCAGTTCTTC

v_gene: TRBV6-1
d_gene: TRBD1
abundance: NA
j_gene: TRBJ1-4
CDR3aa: CASSEYQGAVKLFF
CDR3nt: TGTGCCAGCAGTGAATATCAGGGGGCTGTAAAACTGTTTTTT

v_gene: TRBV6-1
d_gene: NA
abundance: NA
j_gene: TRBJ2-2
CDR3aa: CASRGGPNTGELFF
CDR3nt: TGTGCCAGCAGGGGGGGGCCGAACACCGGGGAGCTGTTTTTT

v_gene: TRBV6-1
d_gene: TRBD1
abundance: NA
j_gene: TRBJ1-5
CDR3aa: CATWTGGQPQHF
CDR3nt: TGTGCCACTTGGACAGGCGGTCAGCCCCAGCATTTT

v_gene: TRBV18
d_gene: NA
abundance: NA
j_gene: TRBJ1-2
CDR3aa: CASSTQGYGYTF
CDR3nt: TGTGCCAGCTCAACACAGGGCTATGGCTACACCTTC

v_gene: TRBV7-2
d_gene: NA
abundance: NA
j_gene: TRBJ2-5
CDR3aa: CASSYPRGMQETQYF
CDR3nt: TGTGCCAGCAGCTACCCCCGGGGTATGCAAGAGACCCAGTACTTC

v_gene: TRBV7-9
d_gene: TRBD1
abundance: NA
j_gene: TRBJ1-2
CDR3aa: CASSPSGTGVLNYGYTF
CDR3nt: TGTGCCAGCAGTCCCTCCGGGACAGGGGTCCTAAACTATGGCTACACCTTC

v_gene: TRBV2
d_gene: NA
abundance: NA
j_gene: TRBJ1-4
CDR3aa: CASSLTRDGYNEKLFF
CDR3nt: TGTGCCAGCAGTCTTACCCGGGACGGATATAATGAAAAACTGTTTTTT

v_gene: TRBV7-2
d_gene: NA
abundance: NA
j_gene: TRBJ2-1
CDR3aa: CASSFVSRGADNEQFF
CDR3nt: TGTGCCAGCAGCTTTGTTTCACGGGGGGCCGACAATGAGCAGTTCTTC

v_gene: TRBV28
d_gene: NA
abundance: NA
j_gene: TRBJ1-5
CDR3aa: CASSSALNQPQHF
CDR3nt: TGTGCCAGCAGTTCGGCCCTGAATCAGCCCCAGCATTTT

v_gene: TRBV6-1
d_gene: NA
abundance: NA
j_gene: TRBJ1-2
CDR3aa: CASSRAGNYGYTF
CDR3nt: TGTGCCAGCAGTCGGGCGGGTAACTATGGCTACACCTTC

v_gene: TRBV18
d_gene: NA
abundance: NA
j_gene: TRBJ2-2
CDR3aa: CASSPGTANTGELFF
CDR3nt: TGTGCCAGCTCACCAGGGACGGCGAACACCGGGGAGCTGTTTTTT

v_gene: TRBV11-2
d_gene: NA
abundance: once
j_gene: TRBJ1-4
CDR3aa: CASTLDDEKLFF
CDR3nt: TGTGCCAGCACCTTGGACGATGAAAAACTGTTTTTT

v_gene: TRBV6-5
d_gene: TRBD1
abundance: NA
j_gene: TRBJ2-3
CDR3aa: CASYPGTAPRSTQYF
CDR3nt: TGTGCCAGCTACCCCGGGACAGCCCCACGATCTACGCAGTATTTT

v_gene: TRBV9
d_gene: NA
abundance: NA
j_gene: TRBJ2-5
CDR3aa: CASSVGQRVETQYF
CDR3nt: TGTGCCAGCAGCGTAGGGCAGCGGGTCGAGACCCAGTACTTC

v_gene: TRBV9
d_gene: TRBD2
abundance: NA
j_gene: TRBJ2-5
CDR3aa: CASSRTSGGKETQYF
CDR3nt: TGTGCCAGCAGCCGGACTAGCGGGGGCAAGGAGACCCAGTACTTC

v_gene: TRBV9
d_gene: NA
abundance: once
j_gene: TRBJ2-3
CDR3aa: CASSSRLKVTDTQYF
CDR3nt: TGTGCCAGCAGCTCCCGACTGAAAGTGACAGATACGCAGTATTTT

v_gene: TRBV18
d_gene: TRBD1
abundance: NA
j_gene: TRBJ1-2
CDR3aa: CASSQGQSPEGNYGYTF
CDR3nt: TGTGCCAGCTCCCAGGGACAGAGCCCGGAGGGTAACTATGGCTACACCTTC

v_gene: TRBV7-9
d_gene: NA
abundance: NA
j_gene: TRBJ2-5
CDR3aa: CASGGAQVDQYF
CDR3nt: TGTGCCAGCGGGGGGGCGCAAGTGGACCAGTACTTC

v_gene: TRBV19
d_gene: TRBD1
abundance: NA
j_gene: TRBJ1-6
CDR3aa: CASRTGGLNSPLHF
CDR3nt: TGTGCCAGTAGGACAGGGGGCCTTAATTCGCCCCTCCACTTT